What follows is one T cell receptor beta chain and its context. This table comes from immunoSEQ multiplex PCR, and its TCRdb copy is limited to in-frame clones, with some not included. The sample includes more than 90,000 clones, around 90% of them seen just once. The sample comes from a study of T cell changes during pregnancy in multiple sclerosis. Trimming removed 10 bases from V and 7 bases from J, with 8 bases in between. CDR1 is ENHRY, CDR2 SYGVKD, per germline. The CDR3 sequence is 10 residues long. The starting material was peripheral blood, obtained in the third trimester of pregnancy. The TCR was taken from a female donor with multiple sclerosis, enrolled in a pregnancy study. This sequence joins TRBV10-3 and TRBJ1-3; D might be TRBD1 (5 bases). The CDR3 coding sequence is TGTGCCAGCGGGGCTAACACCATATATTTT. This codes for CASGANTIYF.